Given below is one T cell receptor beta chain in context. What it binds is unknown. TCRdb's copy holds only in-frame clones and misses some; the assay was immunoSEQ multiplex PCR. The sample shows about 14,000 clones, around 68% of them seen only once. The sample belongs to a study of tumor-infiltrating lymphocytes in localized non-small cell lung cancer. On the study more broadly: Some samples were collected after neoadjuvant chemotherapy; smokers, never-smokers and several histologies were included.

Trimming pared 6 bases from V and 7 bases from J, leaving 12 bases between. The germline CDR1 and CDR2 sequences are SGHTA and FQGTGA. The length of the CDR3 is 13 residues. Study-wide points: Immunotypes IM1 and IM2 had similar TCR-derived T-cell fractions.

The source is a human donor with non-small cell lung cancer. Source material: uninvolved lung tissue not adjacent to the tumor. The chain has TRBV7-3 and TRBJ2-2; D unresolved. CDR3 protein: CASSFNMGGELFF. Written as DNA, the CDR3 is TGTGCCAGCAGTTTTAATATGGGCGGGGAGCTGTTTTTT.